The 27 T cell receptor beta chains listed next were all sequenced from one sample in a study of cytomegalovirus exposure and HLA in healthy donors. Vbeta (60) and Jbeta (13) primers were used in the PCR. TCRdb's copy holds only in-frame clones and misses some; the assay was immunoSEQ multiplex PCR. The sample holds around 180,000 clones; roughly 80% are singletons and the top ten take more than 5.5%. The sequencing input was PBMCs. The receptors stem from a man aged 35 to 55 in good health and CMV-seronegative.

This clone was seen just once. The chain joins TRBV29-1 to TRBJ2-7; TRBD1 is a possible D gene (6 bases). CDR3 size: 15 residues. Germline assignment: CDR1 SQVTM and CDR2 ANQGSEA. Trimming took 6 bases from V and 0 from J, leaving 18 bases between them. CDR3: CSVRAWGQDSYEQYF. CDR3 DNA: TGCAGCGTCCGGGCCTGGGGGCAGGACTCCTACGAGCAGTACTTC.

CDR3 residues: CASSLVAGADTQYF. DNA of the CDR3: TGCGCCAGCAGCTTGGTAGCGGGAGCAGATACGCAGTATTTT. This chain connects TRBV5-1 to TRBJ2-3; TRBD2 aligns across 9 bases. V was clipped by 0 bases and J by 4 bases; unmatched bases: 0. Germline-derived CDR1 and CDR2 are SGHRS and YFSETQ. CDR3 length: 14 residues.

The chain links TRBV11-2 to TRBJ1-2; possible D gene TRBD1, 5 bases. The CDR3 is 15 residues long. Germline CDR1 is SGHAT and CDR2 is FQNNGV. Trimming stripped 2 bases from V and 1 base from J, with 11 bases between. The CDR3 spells CASSLTGGVNYGYTF. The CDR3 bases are TGTGCCAGCAGCTTAACGGGGGGTGTTAACTATGGCTACACCTTC.

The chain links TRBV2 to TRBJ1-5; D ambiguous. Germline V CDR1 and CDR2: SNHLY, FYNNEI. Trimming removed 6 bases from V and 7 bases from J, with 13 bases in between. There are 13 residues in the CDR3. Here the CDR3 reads CASRGVAGQPQHF. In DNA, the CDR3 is TGTGCCAGCAGAGGCGTGGCGGGGCAGCCCCAGCATTTT.

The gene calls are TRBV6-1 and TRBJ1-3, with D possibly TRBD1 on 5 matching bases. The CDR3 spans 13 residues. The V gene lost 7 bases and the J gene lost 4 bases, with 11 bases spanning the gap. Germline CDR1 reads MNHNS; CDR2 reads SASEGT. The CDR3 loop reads CASMGRGGNTIYF. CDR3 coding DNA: TGTGCCAGCATGGGGAGGGGCGGAAACACCATATATTTT.

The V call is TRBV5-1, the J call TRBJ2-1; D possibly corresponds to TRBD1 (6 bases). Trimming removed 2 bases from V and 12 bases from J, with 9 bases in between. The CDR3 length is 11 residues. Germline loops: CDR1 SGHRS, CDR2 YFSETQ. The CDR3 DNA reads TGCGCCAGCAGCTTCAGGGGTGGGCAGTTCTTC. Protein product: CASSFRGGQFF.

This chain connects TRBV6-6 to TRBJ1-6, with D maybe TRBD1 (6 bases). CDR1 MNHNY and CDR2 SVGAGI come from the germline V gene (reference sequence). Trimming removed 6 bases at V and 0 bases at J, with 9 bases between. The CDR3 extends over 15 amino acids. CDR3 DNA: TGTGCCAGCAGGATGGACAGCTCCTATAATTCACCCCTCCACTTT. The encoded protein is CASRMDSSYNSPLHF.

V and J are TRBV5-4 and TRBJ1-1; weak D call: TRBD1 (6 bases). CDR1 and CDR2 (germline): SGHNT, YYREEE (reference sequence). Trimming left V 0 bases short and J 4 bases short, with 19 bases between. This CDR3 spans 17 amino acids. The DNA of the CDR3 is TGTGCCAGCAGCTTGGGGAAGGGGGGGCGCATTTTCACTGAAGCTTTCTTT. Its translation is CASSLGKGGRIFTEAFF.

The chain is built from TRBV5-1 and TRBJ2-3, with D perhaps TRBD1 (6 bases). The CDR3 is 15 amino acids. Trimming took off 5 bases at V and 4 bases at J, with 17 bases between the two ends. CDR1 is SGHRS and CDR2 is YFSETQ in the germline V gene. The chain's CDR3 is CASSLTGHGSDTQYF. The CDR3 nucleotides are TGCGCCAGCAGTTTGACAGGACATGGATCAGATACGCAGTATTTT.

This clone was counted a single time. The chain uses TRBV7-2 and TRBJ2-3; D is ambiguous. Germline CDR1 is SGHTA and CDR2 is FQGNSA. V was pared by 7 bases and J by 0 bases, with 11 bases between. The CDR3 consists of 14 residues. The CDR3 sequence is CASTNGASTDTQYF. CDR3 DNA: TGTGCCAGCACAAACGGAGCTAGCACAGATACGCAGTATTTT.

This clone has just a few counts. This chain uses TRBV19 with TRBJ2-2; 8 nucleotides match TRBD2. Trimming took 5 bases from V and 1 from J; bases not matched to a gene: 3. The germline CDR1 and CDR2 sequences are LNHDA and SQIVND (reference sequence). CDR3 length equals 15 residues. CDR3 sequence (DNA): TGTGCCAGTAGTCGCGGGAGGCGGAACACCGGGGAGCTGTTTTTT. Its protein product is CASSRGRRNTGELFF.

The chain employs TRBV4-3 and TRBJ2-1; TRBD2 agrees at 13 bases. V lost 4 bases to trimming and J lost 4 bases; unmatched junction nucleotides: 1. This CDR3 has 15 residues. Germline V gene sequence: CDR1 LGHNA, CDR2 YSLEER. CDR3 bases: TGCGCCAGCAGCCCGGGACTAGCGGGGTACAATGAGCAGTTCTTC. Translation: CASSPGLAGYNEQFF.

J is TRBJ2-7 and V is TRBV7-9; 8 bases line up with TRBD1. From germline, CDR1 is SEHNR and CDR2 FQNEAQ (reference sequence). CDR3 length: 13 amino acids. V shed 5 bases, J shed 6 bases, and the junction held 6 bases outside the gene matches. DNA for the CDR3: TGTGCCAGCAGCCGGACAGGGTCCCCCGAGCAGTACTTC. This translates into CASSRTGSPEQYF.

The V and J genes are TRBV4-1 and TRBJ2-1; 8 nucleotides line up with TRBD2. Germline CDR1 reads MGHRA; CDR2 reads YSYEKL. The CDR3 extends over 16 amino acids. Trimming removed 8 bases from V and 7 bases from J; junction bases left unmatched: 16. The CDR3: CASSQVAGGLTNEQFF. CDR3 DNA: TGCGCCAGCTCCCAAGTGGCGGGGGGTCTAACAAATGAGCAGTTCTTC.

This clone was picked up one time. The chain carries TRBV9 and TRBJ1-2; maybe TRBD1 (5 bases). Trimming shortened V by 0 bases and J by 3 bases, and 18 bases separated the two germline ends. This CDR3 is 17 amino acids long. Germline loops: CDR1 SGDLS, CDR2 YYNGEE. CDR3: CASSVVSGGGSYYGYTF. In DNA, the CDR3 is TGTGCCAGCAGCGTAGTCTCGGGGGGGGGATCATACTATGGCTACACCTTC.

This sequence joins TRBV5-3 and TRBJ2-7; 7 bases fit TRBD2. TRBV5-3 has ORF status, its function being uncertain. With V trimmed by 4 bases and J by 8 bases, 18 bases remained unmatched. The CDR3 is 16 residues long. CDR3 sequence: CARSRWKRGRLVKQYF. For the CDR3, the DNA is TGTGCCAGAAGCCGATGGAAGCGGGGCCGCCTTGTGAAGCAGTACTTC.

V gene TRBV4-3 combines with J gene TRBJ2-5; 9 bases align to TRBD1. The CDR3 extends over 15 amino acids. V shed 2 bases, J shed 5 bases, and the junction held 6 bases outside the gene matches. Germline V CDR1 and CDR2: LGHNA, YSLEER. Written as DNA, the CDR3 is TGCGCCAGCAGCCAATGGGGACAGGGAGGGGAGACCCAGTACTTC. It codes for CASSQWGQGGETQYF.

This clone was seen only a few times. The CDR3 spells CASSFNRLDEAFF. CDR3 coding DNA: TGTGCCAGCAGCTTTAACAGGTTGGATGAAGCTTTCTTT. This chain connects TRBV7-2 to TRBJ1-1; D perhaps matches TRBD1 (5 bases). The CDR3 length is 13 residues. V dropped 3 bases and J dropped 7 bases, with 12 bases sitting between them. The germline V gene encodes CDR1 SGHTA and CDR2 FQGNSA.

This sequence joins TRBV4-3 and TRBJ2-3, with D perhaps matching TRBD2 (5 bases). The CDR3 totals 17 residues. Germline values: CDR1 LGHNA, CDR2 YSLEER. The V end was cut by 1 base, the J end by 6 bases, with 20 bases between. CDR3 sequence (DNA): TGCGCCAGCAGCCAAGCGGGCAGGAGGTCGAGGGTGGATACGCAGTATTTT. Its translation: CASSQAGRRSRVDTQYF.

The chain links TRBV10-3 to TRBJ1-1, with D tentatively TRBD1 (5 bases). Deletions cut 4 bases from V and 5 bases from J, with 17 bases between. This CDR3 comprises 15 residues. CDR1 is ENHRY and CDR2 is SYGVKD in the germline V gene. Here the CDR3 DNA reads TGTGCCATCAGTGGTTTCGCAGGGAAAGGAACTGAAGCTTTCTTT. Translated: CAISGFAGKGTEAFF.

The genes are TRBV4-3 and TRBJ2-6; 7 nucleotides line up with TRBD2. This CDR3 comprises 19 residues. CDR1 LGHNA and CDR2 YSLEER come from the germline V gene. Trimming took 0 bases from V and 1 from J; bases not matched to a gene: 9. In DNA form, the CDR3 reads TGCGCCAGCAGCCAAGAGGGCGGGGGTTACCCATCTGGGGCCAACGTCCTGACTTTC. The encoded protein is CASSQEGGGYPSGANVLTF.

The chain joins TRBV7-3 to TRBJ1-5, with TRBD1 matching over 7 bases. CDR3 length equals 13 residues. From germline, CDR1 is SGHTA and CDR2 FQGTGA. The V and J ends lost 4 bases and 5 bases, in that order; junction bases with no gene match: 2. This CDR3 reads CASSSDRDQPQHF. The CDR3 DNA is TGTGCCAGCAGCTCAGACAGGGATCAGCCCCAGCATTTT.

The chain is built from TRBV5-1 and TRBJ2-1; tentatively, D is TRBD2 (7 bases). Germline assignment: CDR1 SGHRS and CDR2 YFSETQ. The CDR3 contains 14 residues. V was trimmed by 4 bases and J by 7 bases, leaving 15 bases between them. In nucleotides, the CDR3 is TGCGCCAGCAGCGGGGGCGGGAGCCAAAATGAGCAGTTCTTC. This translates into CASSGGGSQNEQFF.

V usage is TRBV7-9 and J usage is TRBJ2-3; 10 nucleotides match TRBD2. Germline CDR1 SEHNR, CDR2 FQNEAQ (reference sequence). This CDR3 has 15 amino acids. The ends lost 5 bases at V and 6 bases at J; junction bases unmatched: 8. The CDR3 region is CASSLGTSALDTQYF. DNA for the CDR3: TGTGCCAGCAGCCTCGGGACTAGCGCCCTTGATACGCAGTATTTT.

The chain's CDR3 is CASSAQGNTEAFF. CDR3 coding DNA: TGTGCCAGCAGCGCCCAGGGGAACACTGAAGCTTTCTTT. The V gene is TRBV11-2, the J gene TRBJ1-1, with a weak D call TRBD1 (5 bases). The V and J ends lost 5 bases and 1 base respectively, with 8 bases between them. The CDR3 is made up of 13 amino acids. Per the germline V gene, CDR1 is SGHAT and CDR2 is FQNNGV.

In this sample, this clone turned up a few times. CDR3 residues: CASSYLTGLGAEAFF. CDR3 sequence (DNA): TGTGCCAGCAGTTACCTCACCGGGTTAGGCGCTGAAGCTTTCTTT. The chain links TRBV6-5 to TRBJ1-1; D gene uncertain. The V end lost 2 bases, the J end lost 6 bases, and 16 bases lay between the germline ends. Germline CDR1 and CDR2: MNHEY and SVGAGI. This CDR3 contains 15 residues.

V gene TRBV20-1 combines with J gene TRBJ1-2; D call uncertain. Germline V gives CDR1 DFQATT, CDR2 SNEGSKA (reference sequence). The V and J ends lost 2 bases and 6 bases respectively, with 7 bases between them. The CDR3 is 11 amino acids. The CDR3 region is CSARLRDGYTF. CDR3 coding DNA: TGCAGTGCTAGACTGAGGGATGGCTACACCTTC.